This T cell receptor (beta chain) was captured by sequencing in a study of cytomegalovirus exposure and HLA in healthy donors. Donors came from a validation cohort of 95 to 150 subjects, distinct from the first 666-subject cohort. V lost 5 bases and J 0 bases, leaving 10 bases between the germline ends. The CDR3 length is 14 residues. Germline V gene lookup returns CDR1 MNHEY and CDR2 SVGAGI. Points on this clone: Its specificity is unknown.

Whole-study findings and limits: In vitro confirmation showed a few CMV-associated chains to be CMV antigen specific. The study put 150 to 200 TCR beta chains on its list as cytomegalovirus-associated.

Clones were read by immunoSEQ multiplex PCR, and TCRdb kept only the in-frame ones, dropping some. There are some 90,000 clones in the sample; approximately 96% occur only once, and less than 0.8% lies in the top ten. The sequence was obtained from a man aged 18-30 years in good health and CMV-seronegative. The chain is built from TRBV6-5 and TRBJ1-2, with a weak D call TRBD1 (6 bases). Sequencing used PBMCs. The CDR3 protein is CASSRTETNYGYTF. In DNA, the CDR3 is TGTGCCAGCAGTAGGACAGAGACTAACTATGGCTACACCTTC.